A single sample gave rise to the 31 T cell receptor beta chains below, sequenced in a study of cytomegalovirus exposure and HLA in healthy donors. 60 Vbeta and 13 Jbeta primers were used in PCR. Sequencing used immunoSEQ multiplex PCR; TCRdb keeps in-frame clones, though not all of them. The sample lists around 130,000 clones; roughly 80% were seen once. Sequencing was carried out using PBMCs. These receptors all come from a female donor in good health and CMV-seronegative.

V usage is TRBV14 and J usage is TRBJ2-5, with 10 bases aligning to TRBD1. The CDR3 is 17 amino acids. Germline CDR1 is SGHDN and CDR2 is FVKESK. The V and J ends lost 0 bases and 6 bases, in that order; junction bases with no gene match: 10. For the CDR3, the DNA is TGTGCCAGCAGCCAAGAACGGACCGGGACAGGGGTGAAGACCCAGTACTTC. The encoded protein is CASSQERTGTGVKTQYF. The full variable domain, completed using reference TRBV14 and TRBJ2-5, is EAGVTQFPSHSVIEKGQTVTLRCDPISGHDNLYWYRRVMGKEIKFLLHFVKESKQDESGMPNNRFLAERTGGTYSTLKVQPAELEDSGVYFCASSQERTGTGVKTQYFGPGTRLLVL.

V is TRBV2 and J is TRBJ2-7, with D possibly being TRBD1 (6 bases). Trimming took off 4 bases at V and 4 bases at J, with 14 bases between the two ends. Germline loops: CDR1 SNHLY, CDR2 FYNNEI. The CDR3 is 14 amino acids. In DNA form, the CDR3 reads TGTGCCAGCAGTGTGCAGGGGAAAACGTACGAGCAGTACTTC. This translates into CASSVQGKTYEQYF.

Note on this clone: The sample has other DNA sequences that encode this CDR3 too. The chain is built from TRBV27 and TRBJ1-1; D not certain. Germline loops: CDR1 MNHEY, CDR2 SMNVEV (reference sequence). There are 14 residues in the CDR3. Trimming removed 1 base from V and 2 bases from J, with 8 bases in between. The CDR3 protein is CASSLLRGNTEAFF. The CDR3 DNA reads as TGTGCCAGCAGTTTATTGCGGGGAAACACTGAAGCTTTCTTT.

The chain carries TRBV29-1 and TRBJ1-1, with 7 bases lining up with TRBD1. Per the germline V gene, CDR1 is SQVTM and CDR2 is ANQGSEA. The CDR3 loop spans 13 amino acids. Trimming removed 5 bases from V and 7 bases from J; junction bases left unmatched: 10. The CDR3 sequence: CSVYRTGAIEAFF. CDR3 DNA sequence: TGCAGCGTTTATCGGACAGGCGCGATTGAAGCTTTCTTT. Full variable domain (rest looked up from reference TRBV29-1 and TRBJ1-1): SAVISQKPSRDICQRGTSLTIQCQVDSQVTMMFWYRQQPGQSLTLIATANQGSEATYESGFVIDKFPISRPNLTFSTLTVSNMSPEDSSIYLCSVYRTGAIEAFFGQGTRLTVV.

V gene TRBV5-1 combines with J gene TRBJ1-1; D possibly corresponds to TRBD1 (5 bases). This CDR3 comprises 15 residues. The V end was cut by 2 bases, the J end by 0 bases, with 11 bases between. CDR1 and CDR2 (germline): SGHRS, YFSETQ. The CDR3 sequence: CASSLAGDLNTEAFF. Here the CDR3 DNA reads TGCGCCAGCAGCTTAGCGGGGGACCTGAACACTGAAGCTTTCTTT.

V is TRBV19 and J is TRBJ1-5, with D possibly matching TRBD1 (5 bases). Trimming left V 6 bases short and J 12 bases short, with 21 bases between. CDR1 and CDR2 from the germline V gene are LNHDA and SQIVND (reference sequence). The CDR3 contains 14 residues. The chain's CDR3 is CASSRVAGTSFQHF. In nucleotides, the CDR3 is TGTGCCAGTAGCCGTGTGGCCGGGACTTCCTTCCAGCATTTT.

This clone has a handful of counts. V gene TRBV2 combines with J gene TRBJ2-2, with a weak D call TRBD2 (6 bases). Germline V gene lookup returns CDR1 SNHLY and CDR2 FYNNEI. Trimming took off 4 bases at V and 8 bases at J, with 11 bases between the two ends. This CDR3 is 13 amino acids long. DNA of the CDR3: TGTGCCAGCAGTGCCGGGAGAGGGGGGGAGCTGTTTTTT. Translation gives CASSAGRGGELFF.

The chain combines TRBV7-2 with TRBJ2-1, with 8 bases identical to TRBD2. This CDR3 contains 13 residues. Trimming took 6 bases from V and 8 from J; bases not matched to a gene: 6. CDR1 is SGHTA and CDR2 is FQGNSA in the germline V gene. The CDR3, as DNA: TGTGCCAGCAGGACTAGCGCTGCCGATGAGCAGTTCTTC. Its translation: CASRTSAADEQFF.

The chain links TRBV6-5 to TRBJ1-1, with D possibly matching TRBD1 (5 bases). The CDR3 is 15 amino acids. With 0 bases removed from V and 1 base from J, the gap between germline ends came to 9 bases. Germline V gene lookup returns CDR1 MNHEY and CDR2 SVGAGI. The CDR3 protein is CASSYSWQGNTEAFF. The CDR3 DNA reads as TGTGCCAGCAGTTACTCGTGGCAGGGGAACACTGAAGCTTTCTTT.

This chain links TRBV23-1 with TRBJ2-1; D possibly corresponds to TRBD2 (6 bases). TRBV23-1 has ORF status, its function being uncertain. The CDR3 has 17 amino acids. With 2 bases removed from V and 2 bases from J, the gap between germline ends came to 16 bases. The CDR3, as DNA: TGCGCCAGCAGTCAAGCCCCGGCCAGGGAGGCCTACAATGAGCAGTTCTTC. It codes for CASSQAPAREAYNEQFF.

The chain is built from TRBV28 and TRBJ1-2; 10 nucleotides match TRBD1. Trimming took 5 bases from V and 4 from J; bases not matched to a gene: 4. This CDR3 has 14 amino acids. Germline lookup yields CDR1 MDHEN and CDR2 SYDVKM. In DNA form, the CDR3 reads TGTGCCAGCAGTCCCGGGACAGGGGTCTATGGCTACACCTTC. Translated: CASSPGTGVYGYTF.

This sequence joins TRBV5-1 and TRBJ1-6; 8 bases match TRBD1. The CDR3 totals 15 residues. Unmatched junction bases numbered 12, after V lost 3 bases and J lost 13 bases. The germline CDR1 and CDR2 sequences are SGHRS and YFSETQ. The CDR3 DNA is TGCGCCAGCAGCTGGGACAGGAGTAAATTCGGCCCCCTCCACTTT. Its translation is CASSWDRSKFGPLHF.

This chain links TRBV30 with TRBJ1-1, with D possibly TRBD1 on 6 matching bases. This CDR3 is 14 amino acids long. Germline CDR1 reads GTSNPN; CDR2 reads SVGIG (reference sequence). The germline V and J ends were trimmed by 4 bases and 3 bases, with 15 bases remaining between them. CDR3 in DNA: TGTGCCTGGATGATTCCAGGGGCCTACACTGAAGCTTTCTTT. Its translation: CAWMIPGAYTEAFF.

V is TRBV5-6 and J is TRBJ1-3, with D hard to call. Trimming took 2 bases from V and 1 from J, leaving 7 bases between them. Germline V lookup: CDR1 SGHDT, CDR2 YYEEEE. The CDR3 has 14 residues. For the CDR3, the DNA is TGTGCCAGCAGCTTTCGGGATTCTGGAAACACCATATATTTT. Protein sequence: CASSFRDSGNTIYF.

This clone occurred once. The chain couples TRBV11-2 to TRBJ2-5; D possibly corresponds to TRBD2 (6 bases). V was pared by 1 base and J by 4 bases, with 16 bases between. The CDR3 has 16 residues. Germline V gives CDR1 SGHAT, CDR2 FQNNGV. CDR3 nucleotide sequence: TGTGCCAGCAGCTTAGGAAGGTTACGGGAGTCAGAGACCCAGTACTTC. Amino acid sequence: CASSLGRLRESETQYF.

This clone appeared a few times. This chain connects TRBV10-2 to TRBJ1-2; D remains unclear. CDR1 WSHSY and CDR2 SAAADI come from the germline V gene. V lost 0 bases, J lost 4 bases, and 9 bases lay in between. The CDR3 length is 14 residues. CDR3 region: CASSESGRLYGYTF. The CDR3 DNA reads as TGCGCCAGCAGTGAGTCCGGCAGACTCTATGGCTACACCTTC.

The rearrangement uses TRBV7-8 and TRBJ1-1, with 9 positions matching TRBD1. Germline V gives CDR1 SGHVS, CDR2 FQNEAQ. The CDR3 is 18 amino acids. The junction had 17 bases not matched to a gene; V was cut back by 5 bases and J by 4 bases. CDR3 amino acids: CASSSRSGTGRVGTEAFF. The CDR3 DNA reads TGTGCCAGCAGCAGCCGATCCGGGACAGGGCGAGTAGGCACTGAAGCTTTCTTT. The full variable domain, its missing parts supplied by reference TRBV7-8 and TRBJ1-1, is GAGVSQSPRYKVAKRGQDVALRCDPISGHVSLFWYQQALGQGPEFLTYFQNEAQLDKSGLPSDRFFAERPEGSVSTLKIQRTQQEDSAVYLCASSSRSGTGRVGTEAFFGQGTRLTVV.

V is TRBV29-1 and J is TRBJ2-7, with 7 positions matching TRBD1. The CDR3 covers 12 residues. The ends lost 6 bases at V and 2 bases at J; junction bases unmatched: 4. Germline CDR1 reads SQVTM; CDR2 reads ANQGSEA. The CDR3: CSVGDSTYEQYF. In nucleotides, the CDR3 is TGCAGCGTGGGGGACAGCACCTACGAGCAGTACTTC.

The V and J genes are TRBV19 and TRBJ2-1; D might be TRBD2 (6 bases). There are 16 residues in the CDR3. The germline gives CDR1 LNHDA, CDR2 SQIVND (reference sequence). Between the trimmed V and J ends, which lost 5 bases and 4 bases, there was a span of 18 bases. CDR3 residues: CASSGPSVQPYNEQFF. CDR3 nucleotide sequence: TGTGCCAGTAGTGGGCCTAGCGTCCAACCGTACAATGAGCAGTTCTTC.

The chain recombines TRBV5-1 with TRBJ1-1; 8 nucleotides agree with TRBD1. The trim removed 2 bases at V and 6 bases at J, leaving 12 bases unmatched. Germline CDR1 is SGHRS and CDR2 is YFSETQ. This CDR3 contains 16 residues. In DNA form, the CDR3 reads TGCGCCAGCAGCTTTGACCCGACAGGGGCGATCGCTGAAGCTTTCTTT. Its translation is CASSFDPTGAIAEAFF.

This chain joins TRBV28 and TRBJ1-1, with 8 bases matching TRBD1. Germline V gives CDR1 MDHEN, CDR2 SYDVKM. The CDR3 is 15 residues long. J lost 4 bases, V lost 6 bases, and 10 bases had no gene match. CDR3 sequence: CASSQPGDRSTEAFF. CDR3 DNA: TGTGCCAGCAGCCAACCCGGGGACAGGAGCACTGAAGCTTTCTTT.

This chain joins TRBV6-5 and TRBJ1-2; D possibly corresponds to TRBD1 (6 bases). Trimming left V 8 bases short and J 2 bases short, with 12 bases between. From germline, CDR1 is MNHEY and CDR2 SVGAGI. This CDR3 has 13 residues. CDR3 amino acids: CASGIQGNYGYTF. CDR3 sequence (DNA): TGTGCCAGCGGAATACAGGGAAACTATGGCTACACCTTC.

V is TRBV27 and J is TRBJ2-7; tentatively, D is TRBD1 (6 bases). Trimming stripped 6 bases from V and 3 bases from J, with 12 bases between. Per germline, CDR1 MNHEY and CDR2 SMNVEV (reference sequence). The CDR3 totals 13 residues. The CDR3 DNA sequence: TGTGCCAGCAGAGTTACAGGGAACTACGAGCAGTACTTC. Its protein product is CASRVTGNYEQYF.

This chain connects TRBV19 to TRBJ1-5, with D perhaps matching TRBD1 (6 bases). The germline CDR1 and CDR2 sequences are LNHDA and SQIVND (reference sequence). CDR3 length equals 13 residues. Trimming removed 3 bases at V and 10 bases at J, with 13 bases between. CDR3 sequence (DNA): TGTGCCAGTAGTATTTCTCCAGGGACACCCCAGCATTTT. Its protein product is CASSISPGTPQHF. The variable domain in full, with the rest retrieved from reference TRBV19 and TRBJ1-5, is DGGITQSPKYLFRKEGQNVTLSCEQNLNHDAMYWYRQDPGQGLRLIYYSQIVNDFQKGDIAEGYSVSREKKESFPLTVTSAQKNPTAFYLCASSISPGTPQHFGDGTRLSIL.

V is TRBV4-2 and J is TRBJ2-5; 12 nucleotides match TRBD2. Germline assignment: CDR1 LGHNA and CDR2 YNFKEQ. Trimming removed 0 bases from V and 5 bases from J; junction bases left unmatched: 13. This CDR3 is 19 amino acids long. The CDR3 sequence is CASSQDRLAGGLTGETQYF. CDR3 DNA sequence: TGTGCCAGCAGCCAAGATCGGCTAGCGGGAGGGCTAACCGGGGAGACCCAGTACTTC.

V gene TRBV29-1 combines with J gene TRBJ2-5; 12 bases map to TRBD2. From germline, CDR1 is SQVTM and CDR2 ANQGSEA. J was trimmed by 5 bases and V by 7 bases; bases with no gene match: 2. The CDR3 is 12 amino acids. In nucleotides, the CDR3 is TGCAGCGCGACTAGCGGGAGCGAGACCCAGTACTTC. This translates into CSATSGSETQYF. Based on the CDR3 plus reference TRBV29-1 and TRBJ2-5, the full variable domain is SAVISQKPSRDICQRGTSLTIQCQVDSQVTMMFWYRQQPGQSLTLIATANQGSEATYESGFVIDKFPISRPNLTFSTLTVSNMSPEDSSIYLCSATSGSETQYFGPGTRLLVL.

This clone was seen a handful of times. The chain employs TRBV5-5 and TRBJ1-4; D is undetermined. The CDR3 runs 14 residues. The germline CDR1 and CDR2 sequences are SGHKS and YYEKEE (reference sequence). Between the trimmed V and J ends, which lost 0 bases and 4 bases, there was a span of 7 bases. The CDR3 loop reads CASSLAVGNEKLFF. The CDR3 region has the DNA TGTGCCAGCAGCTTGGCCGTCGGTAATGAAAAACTGTTTTTT.

The rearrangement uses TRBV6-6 and TRBJ1-3; D unresolved. Per the germline V gene, CDR1 is MNHNY and CDR2 is SVGAGI (reference sequence). Trimming stripped 3 bases from V and 2 bases from J, with 8 bases between. The CDR3 is made up of 14 amino acids. Written as DNA, the CDR3 is TGTGCCAGCAGTTATCGTGCGCCTGGAAACACCATATATTTT. Protein: CASSYRAPGNTIYF.

The V call is TRBV28, the J call TRBJ2-1; TRBD2 is a possible D gene (5 bases). V was clipped by 9 bases and J by 5 bases, with 11 bases between them. Germline V gives CDR1 MDHEN, CDR2 SYDVKM. This CDR3 comprises 12 residues. In DNA form, the CDR3 reads TGTGCCAGTCTAGAGGGTCACAATGAGCAGTTCTTC. Protein product: CASLEGHNEQFF.

This chain uses TRBV6-5 with TRBJ1-2; no definite D call. The CDR3 contains 15 residues. V was cut by 0 bases and J by 8 bases, with 16 bases left in between. Germline V gene data show CDR1 as MNHEY and CDR2 as SVGAGI. The CDR3 region has the DNA TGTGCCAGCAGTTACTCGAGGAGAGCAGTTAGAGGCTACACCTTC. This sequence encodes CASSYSRRAVRGYTF.

The chain links TRBV19 to TRBJ2-1, with D possibly being TRBD2 (6 bases). The ends were cut back, 5 bases at V and 4 bases at J, with 9 bases in the middle. CDR1 LNHDA and CDR2 SQIVND come from the germline V gene (reference sequence). This CDR3 is built from 13 residues. In DNA form, the CDR3 reads TGTGCCAGTAGTCGACTAGAATACAATGAGCAGTTCTTC. It specifies CASSRLEYNEQFF.